This passage covers 15 T cell receptor beta chains from one sample sequenced in a study of identical twins. TCRdb recomputed calls from the 5' RACE reads with MiXCR, one row per CDR3 protein. The sample consists of 280,000 or so distinct CDR3 sequences, approximately 8.5% of them appearing once. These data are also associated with another study on yellow fever vaccine responses in identical twins.

Sample: memory (CD45RO+) T cells sorted from blood. These receptor sequences come from a woman aged 18-29 years in good health.

This clonotype has ten or more counts. CDR3 amino acids: CSVKTGGRTEAFF. For the CDR3, the DNA is TGCAGCGTCAAGACAGGGGGCAGGACTGAAGCTTTCTTT. The V gene is TRBV29-1, the J gene TRBJ1-1, with 10 nucleotides matching TRBD1. The J segment lost 5 bases and the V segment lost 6 bases, leaving 6 bases of the junction unmatched. The V gene's germline CDR1 is SQVTM and CDR2 ANQGSEA. The CDR3 covers 13 residues.

This clonotype occurred many times. The chain combines TRBV12-3 or TRBV12-4 with TRBJ2-2; D is tentatively TRBD1 or TRBD2 (5 bases each). The CDR3 contains 14 residues. V dropped 6 bases and J dropped 5 bases, with 13 bases sitting between them. In nucleotides, the CDR3 is TGTGCCAGCAGCTCGGGGCCAACTACCGGGGAGCTGTTTTTT. Its translation: CASSSGPTTGELFF.

Regarding this clonotype: The CDR3 end shows no conserved phenylalanine or tryptophan, and so a read error is likely. Because the CDR3's place on the DNA is in doubt, the DNA is left out and the CDR3 is given as listed by TCRdb. The chain employs TRBV27 and TRBJ2-7. Germline V gene data show CDR1 as MNHEY and CDR2 as SMNVEV (reference sequence). With termini counted, the CDR3 has 8 amino acids. Here the CDR3 reads CASNPIFL.

This clonotype was detected many times. The chain combines TRBV12-3 or TRBV12-4 with TRBJ2-2, with 7 bases lining up with TRBD2. The CDR3 spans 16 residues. The V gene end was trimmed by 6 bases and the J gene end by 1 base; junction bases not matched to a gene: 8. This CDR3 is CASSPSGTMNTGELFF. In DNA, the CDR3 is TGTGCCAGCAGCCCCTCCGGGACTATGAACACCGGGGAGCTGTTTTTT.

This clonotype was seen ten or more times. The rearrangement joins TRBV15 to TRBJ2-5; D may be TRBD1 (7 bases). Germline-derived CDR1 and CDR2 are LNHNV and YYDKDF (reference sequence). Trimming cost V 0 bases and J 4 bases, with 21 bases left between them. The CDR3 has 18 amino acids. The CDR3 DNA reads as TGTGCCACCAGCAGAGATTTTCTTCGGGCAGGGGGAGGAGAGACCCAGTACTTC. Translation gives CATSRDFLRAGGGETQYF.

J is TRBJ2-2 and V is TRBV5-6, with 16 bases aligning to TRBD2. The V gene end was trimmed by 4 bases and the J gene end by 5 bases; junction bases not matched to a gene: 17. The CDR3 sequence is 21 residues long. Germline V gene lookup returns CDR1 SGHDT and CDR2 YYEEEE. CDR3 in amino acids: CASSLPGLAGGPKEWTGELFF. In DNA form, the CDR3 reads TGTGCCAGCAGCCTCCCGGGACTAGCGGGAGGGCCGAAGGAGTGGACCGGGGAGCTGTTTTTT.

J is TRBJ1-1 and V is TRBV6-5; no reliable D call. The CDR3 totals 15 residues. Per germline, CDR1 MNHEY and CDR2 SVGAGI. Trimming left V 4 bases short and J 5 bases short, with 17 bases between. The chain's CDR3 is CASSWLDARSTEAFF. CDR3 in DNA: TGTGCCAGCAGTTGGCTCGATGCGAGATCGACTGAAGCTTTCTTT.

In its sample, this clonotype was seen a few times. This chain connects TRBV20-1 to TRBJ2-3, with TRBD1 identical over 10 bases. Germline CDR1 reads DFQATT; CDR2 reads SNEGSKA (reference sequence). V was clipped by 0 bases and J by 4 bases; unmatched bases: 16. The CDR3 has 19 residues. As DNA, the CDR3 is TGCAGTGCTAGAGACCTCCTCCACCGAGGGACAGGGGACGCAGATACGCAGTATTTT. Translating it yields CSARDLLHRGTGDADTQYF.

This clonotype was detected a few times. This chain joins TRBV12-3 or TRBV12-4 and TRBJ1-1; D unresolved. Deletions cut 4 bases from V and 4 bases from J, with 13 bases between. The CDR3 is 14 amino acids. Here the CDR3 reads CASSWARVSTEAFF. In DNA, the CDR3 is TGTGCCAGCAGTTGGGCGCGGGTGAGCACTGAAGCTTTCTTT.

This chain joins TRBV3-1 and TRBJ2-1; D unresolved. Germline assignment: CDR1 LGHDT and CDR2 YNNKEL (reference sequence). Deletions cut 8 bases from V and 10 bases from J, with 18 bases between. The CDR3 loop spans 13 amino acids. CDR3 bases: TGTGCCAGCGTCACGTTGGGTCTGTCCGAGCAGTTCTTC. It translates to CASVTLGLSEQFF.

This clonotype showed up many times. The chain employs TRBV10-3 and TRBJ1-1; 8 positions match TRBD1. V trimming: 6 bases; J trimming: 2 bases; junction bases outside the gene matches: 5. From germline, CDR1 is ENHRY and CDR2 SYGVKD. The length of the CDR3 is 14 residues. Here the CDR3 reads CAIRETGDNTEAFF. CDR3 sequence (DNA): TGTGCCATCAGGGAGACAGGGGACAACACTGAAGCTTTCTTT.

This clonotype came up many times. V usage is TRBV6-5 and J usage is TRBJ2-2; 12 bases map to TRBD2. With 0 bases clipped from V and 8 bases from J, the junction kept 7 bases outside the gene matches. CDR1 is MNHEY and CDR2 is SVGAGI in the germline V gene. There are 17 residues in the CDR3. This chain's CDR3 is CASSYSGATSGRGELFF. Here the CDR3 DNA reads TGTGCCAGCAGTTACTCGGGGGCGACTAGCGGGAGAGGGGAGCTGTTTTTT.

The CDR3 coding sequence is TGTGCCAGCTCACCACAGTCCGAAACCCAGTACTTC. Protein sequence: CASSPQSETQYF. This chain uses TRBV18 with TRBJ2-5; D gene unclear. V was pared by 1 base and J by 8 bases, with 8 bases between. CDR3 size: 12 residues. Germline CDR1 KGHSH, CDR2 LQKENI.

The rearrangement links TRBV21-1 to TRBJ1-5. TRBV21-1 is deemed a pseudogene. The length of the CDR3 is 15 residues. Written as DNA, the CDR3 is TGTGCCAGCAGCCTAGGTATAGGGCCTAATCAGCCCCAGCATTTT. Translating gives CASSLGIGPNQPQHF.

This clonotype has at least ten counts. This rearrangement joins TRBV12-3 or TRBV12-4 to TRBJ1-6; TRBD1 matches at 7 bases. V shed 6 bases and J 14 bases; nucleotides not matched to a gene: 13. The CDR3 loop spans 14 amino acids. CDR3 DNA: TGTGCCAGCAGCTGGGGCAGGGGGACCGGGTCCCTCCACTTT. Its translation is CASSWGRGTGSLHF.